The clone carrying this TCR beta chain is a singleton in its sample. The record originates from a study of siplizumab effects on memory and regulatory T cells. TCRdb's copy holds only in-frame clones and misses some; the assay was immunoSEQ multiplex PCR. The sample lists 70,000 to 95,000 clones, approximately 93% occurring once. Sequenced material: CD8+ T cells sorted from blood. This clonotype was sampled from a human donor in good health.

CDR3 in DNA: TGTGCCAGTGGCATAGCGGGAAGCTCCTACAATGAGCAGTTCTTC. It specifies CASGIAGSSYNEQFF. V is TRBV7-3 and J is TRBJ2-1; 8 bases are shared with TRBD2. This CDR3 has 15 residues. V dropped 9 bases and J dropped 0; count of bases not matched to a gene: 7. CDR1 is SGHTA and CDR2 is FQGTGA in the germline V gene.